The T cell receptor (beta chain) under discussion was sequenced for a study of OX40 agonist ivuxolimab in advanced cancers. Looking at the study overall: Patients were treated with ivuxolimab, an agonistic anti-OX40 (CD134) antibody. Every 2 weeks, ivuxolimab was infused into the patients intravenously at between 0.01 and 10 mg/kg. Study-wide points: Expanded peripheral T cells had an undetermined antigen specificity. There were, on average, more expanded clones in CD8+ T cells than in CD4+.

Some clones are missing from TCRdb's copy, which holds only in-frame ones; the method was immunoSEQ multiplex PCR. The sample has 30,000 to 35,000 clones, 80% to 85% seen once. About this clone itself: What it recognizes is unknown.

Here the sequenced sample was CD4+ or CD8+ T cells sorted from blood, taken in a trial of the OX40 agonist ivuxolimab. The TCR originated in an adult with an advanced solid tumor such as melanoma, head and neck, liver or kidney cancer.

CDR3 in amino acids: CASTRNGQSYEQYF. For the CDR3, the DNA is TGTGCCAGCACCCGAAACGGACAGTCCTACGAGCAGTACTTC. This chain links TRBV28 with TRBJ2-7, with D possibly being TRBD1 (6 bases). CDR1 and CDR2 from the germline V gene are MDHEN and SYDVKM. V shed 7 bases and J shed 1 base, with 14 bases lying between them. The CDR3 spans 14 residues.